A selection of T cell receptor beta chains follows, all from one sample in a study of early T cells in non-severe SARS-CoV-2 infection. One entry per CDR3 protein, called by TCRdb with MiXCR from the 5' RACE reads. This table holds tens of thousands of distinct CDR3 sequences, approximately 13% found once. The specimen sequenced was whole blood. The receptors here all came from an adult who was a healthcare worker with PCR-confirmed SARS-CoV-2 infection or an uninfected control (not recorded which). CDR3s include the opening cysteine and the closing phenylalanine or tryptophan. The D gene is left open where the match is weak. Clone sizes are given selectively: once, few, many, or a class where the clone is expanded.

J gene: TRBJ2-7; D gene: NA; clone size: NA; V gene: TRBV29-1; CDR3 DNA: TGCAGCGTTGGGGCAGCCTACGAGCAGTACTTC; CDR3 protein: CSVGAAYEQYF
J gene: TRBJ2-3; D gene: TRBD2; clone size: many; V gene: TRBV2; CDR3 DNA: TGTGCCAGCAGTGCGTATAGCGGGGGAACAGATACGCAGTATTTT; CDR3 protein: CASSAYSGGTDTQYF
J gene: TRBJ1-5; D gene: TRBD1; clone size: many; V gene: TRBV7-9; CDR3 DNA: TGTGCCAGCAGCAACGGACAGGGGCGCCTACAGCCCCAGCATTTT; CDR3 protein: CASSNGQGRLQPQHF
J gene: TRBJ2-3; D gene: NA; clone size: NA; V gene: TRBV20-1; CDR3 DNA: TGCAGTGCGAACAGAGGGGAAAGCGGGGATACGCAGTATTTT; CDR3 protein: CSANRGESGDTQYF
J gene: TRBJ2-3; D gene: TRBD1; clone size: medium-sized; V gene: TRBV27; CDR3 DNA: TGTGCCAGCAGTTACAAATTGGGGACAGGTTGGACAGATACGCAGTATTTT; CDR3 protein: CASSYKLGTGWTDTQYF
J gene: TRBJ1-1; D gene: NA; clone size: NA; V gene: TRBV2; CDR3 DNA: TGTGCCAGCAGGCCACAGAGGAACACTGAAGCTTTCTTT; CDR3 protein: CASRPQRNTEAFF
J gene: TRBJ2-4; D gene: NA; clone size: many; V gene: TRBV5-1; CDR3 DNA: TGCGCCAGCAGCTTGGATCCGGGATTAAACATTCAGTACTTC; CDR3 protein: CASSLDPGLNIQYF
J gene: TRBJ1-2; D gene: NA; clone size: NA; V gene: TRBV20-1; CDR3 DNA: TGCAGTGCTACCGGAATCTATGGCTACACCTTC; CDR3 protein: CSATGIYGYTF
J gene: TRBJ2-2; D gene: NA; clone size: NA; V gene: TRBV5-1; CDR3 DNA: TGCGCCAGCAGCTTGAGGGGTACGGACAGATACACCGGGGAGCTGTTTTTT; CDR3 protein: CASSLRGTDRYTGELFF
J gene: TRBJ2-3; D gene: TRBD2; clone size: few; V gene: TRBV6-1; CDR3 DNA: TGTGCCAGCAGTCCCGTAGCGGGATCTAGCACAGATACGCAGTATTTT; CDR3 protein: CASSPVAGSSTDTQYF
J gene: TRBJ2-7; D gene: TRBD1; clone size: many; V gene: TRBV28; CDR3 DNA: TGTGCCAGCAGTTTCCCCAGGGGGCAGAGCGACGAGCAGTACTTC; CDR3 protein: CASSFPRGQSDEQYF
J gene: TRBJ2-5; D gene: TRBD1; clone size: NA; V gene: TRBV7-3; CDR3 DNA: TGTGCCAGCAGCCCCCACAGGGGGCGAGAGACCCAGTACTTC; CDR3 protein: CASSPHRGRETQYF
J gene: TRBJ2-4; D gene: NA; clone size: few; V gene: TRBV11-2; CDR3 DNA: TGTGCCAGCAGCGTAGATTCTTCCAGGGGAGGTGACATTCAGTACTTC; CDR3 protein: CASSVDSSRGGDIQYF
J gene: TRBJ1-2; D gene: TRBD1; clone size: many; V gene: TRBV20-1; CDR3 DNA: TGCAGTGCTATCTTGACCGGGACAGGGAACTATGGCTACACCTTC; CDR3 protein: CSAILTGTGNYGYTF